This TCR beta chain emerged from a study of T cell responses to AZD1222 COVID-19 vaccine. Some clones are missing from TCRdb's copy, which holds only in-frame ones; the method was immunoSEQ multiplex PCR. The sample consists of about 92,000 clones, just over 90% of them appearing once. Looked up from germline, CDR1 is SNHLY and CDR2 is FYNNEI. This CDR3 region has 13 residues. V was shortened by 4 bases and J by 6 bases, with 13 bases between the two germline ends. Whole-study results and caveats: Donors were mostly white British, more females; clonal diversity possibly underestimated. Spike-specific TCR depth and breadth grew after two AZD1222 doses. Vaccine-related CD4 TCRs covered spike, predominating at 160-218 and 743-854.

As concerns this clone: The antigen is unknown.

This receptor was identified in an adult in good health. This specimen consisted of peripheral blood, obtained on day 0 of AZD1222 vaccination. The chain joins TRBV2 to TRBJ2-7; tentatively, D is TRBD1 or TRBD2 (5 bases each). The CDR3 is CASSVKTGGEQYF. CDR3 nucleotides: TGTGCCAGCAGTGTAAAAACAGGAGGCGAGCAGTACTTC.